This T cell receptor (beta chain) was documented in a study of T cell responses to AZD1222 COVID-19 vaccine. Whole-study context: Whether given at about 4 or about 12 weeks, second doses were pooled. Regarding the study as a whole: In the spike-specific TCR repertoire, nearly half reportedly target unmutated variant regions.

Data came from immunoSEQ multiplex PCR; TCRdb stores just in-frame clones and leaves some out. This table holds some 110,000 clones, over 70% found once. As regards this clone: What it binds is not known.

The CDR3 length is 12 residues. V lost 4 bases, J lost 3 bases, and 6 bases lay in between. CDR1 is LNHDA, CDR2 SQIVND, per germline (reference sequence). The sample in question was peripheral blood, obtained on day 0 of AZD1222 vaccination. The receptor comes from an adult in good health. The V and J genes are TRBV19 and TRBJ1-1; no clear D. The CDR3 DNA follows: TGTGCCAGTAGTAGTCTCTACACTGAAGCTTTCTTT. Translating gives CASSSLYTEAFF.